This T cell receptor beta chain was sequenced for a study of T cells in Graves' hyperthyroidism and ophthalmopathy. From RNA transcripts, TCR beta CDR3 regions were amplified. Using the HTBI primer set, a first-round RT-PCR was run on the TCR CDR3. From the multiplex PCR reads, TCRdb called clonotypes with MiXCR, one entry per CDR3 protein. This table holds over 650,000 distinct CDR3 sequences, around 15% found once. V lost 9 bases, J lost 8 bases, and 8 bases stayed unmatched. This CDR3 region has 13 residues. Germline V gene data show CDR1 as LNHDA and CDR2 as SQIVND (reference sequence). This TCR was sampled from a man aged 18 to 29 with Graves' hyperthyroidism. The sample was blood. The V gene is TRBV19, the J gene TRBJ2-1; 9 nucleotides match TRBD2. CDR3 sequence: CASSREREDEQFF. CDR3 bases: TGTGCCAGCAGCCGTGAGCGGGAGGATGAGCAGTTCTTC.